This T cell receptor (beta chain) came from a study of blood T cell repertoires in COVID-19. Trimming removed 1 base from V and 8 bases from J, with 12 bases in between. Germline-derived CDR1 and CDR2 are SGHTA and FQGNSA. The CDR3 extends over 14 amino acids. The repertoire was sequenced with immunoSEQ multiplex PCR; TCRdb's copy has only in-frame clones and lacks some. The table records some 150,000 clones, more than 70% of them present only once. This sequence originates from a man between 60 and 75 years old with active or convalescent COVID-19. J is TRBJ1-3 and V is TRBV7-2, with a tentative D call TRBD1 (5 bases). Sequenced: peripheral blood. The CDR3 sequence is CASSLEGARDTIYF. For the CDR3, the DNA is TGTGCCAGCAGCTTAGAAGGGGCGCGAGACACCATATATTTT.